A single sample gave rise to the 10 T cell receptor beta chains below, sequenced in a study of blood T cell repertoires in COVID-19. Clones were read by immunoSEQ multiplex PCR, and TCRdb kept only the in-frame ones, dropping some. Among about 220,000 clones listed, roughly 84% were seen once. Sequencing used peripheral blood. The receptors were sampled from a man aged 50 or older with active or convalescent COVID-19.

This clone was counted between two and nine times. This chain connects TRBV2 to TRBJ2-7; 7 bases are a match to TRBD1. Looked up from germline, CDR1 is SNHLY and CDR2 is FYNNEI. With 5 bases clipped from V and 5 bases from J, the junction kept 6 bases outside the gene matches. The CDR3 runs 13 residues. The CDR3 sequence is CASSLTGPNEQYV. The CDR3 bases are TGTGCCAGCAGTCTGACAGGGCCCAACGAGCAGTACGTC.

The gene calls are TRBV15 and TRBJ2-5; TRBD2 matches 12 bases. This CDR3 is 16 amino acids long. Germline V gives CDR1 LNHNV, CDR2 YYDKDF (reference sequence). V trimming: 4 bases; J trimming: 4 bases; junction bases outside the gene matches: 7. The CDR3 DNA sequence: TGTGCCACCAGCAAGGGACTAGCGGGTTCAGGAGAGACCCAGTACTTC. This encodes CATSKGLAGSGETQYF.

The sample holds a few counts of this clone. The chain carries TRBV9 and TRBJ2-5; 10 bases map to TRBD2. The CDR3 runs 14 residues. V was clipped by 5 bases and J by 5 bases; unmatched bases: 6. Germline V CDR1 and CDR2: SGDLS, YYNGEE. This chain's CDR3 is CASSLMTSGETQYF. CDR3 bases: TGTGCCAGCAGTCTAATGACTAGCGGGGAGACCCAGTACTTC.

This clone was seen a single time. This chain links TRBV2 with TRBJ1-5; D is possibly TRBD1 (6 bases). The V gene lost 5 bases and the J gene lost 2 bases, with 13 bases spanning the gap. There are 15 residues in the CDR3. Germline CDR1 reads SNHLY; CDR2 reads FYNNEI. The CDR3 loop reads CASSSDRGGNQPQHF. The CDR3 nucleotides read TGTGCCAGCAGTTCGGACAGAGGAGGCAATCAGCCCCAGCATTTT.

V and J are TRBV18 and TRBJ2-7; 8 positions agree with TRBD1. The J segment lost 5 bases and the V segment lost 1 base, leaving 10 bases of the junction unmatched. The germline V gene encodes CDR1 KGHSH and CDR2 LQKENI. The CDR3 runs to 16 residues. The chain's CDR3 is CASSPQNRGSVHEQYV. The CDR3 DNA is TGTGCCAGCTCACCACAAAACAGGGGGTCGGTCCACGAGCAGTACGTC.

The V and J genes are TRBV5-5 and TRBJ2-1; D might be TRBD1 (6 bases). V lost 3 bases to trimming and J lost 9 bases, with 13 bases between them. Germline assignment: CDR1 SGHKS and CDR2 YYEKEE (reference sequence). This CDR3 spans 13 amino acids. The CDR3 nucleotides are TGTGCCAGCAGCTCCCCAGGGGCGAGTGAGCAGTTCTTC. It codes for CASSSPGASEQFF. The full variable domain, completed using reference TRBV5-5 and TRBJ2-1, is DAGVTQSPTHLIKTRGQQVTLRCSPISGHKSVSWYQQVLGQGPQFIFQYYEKEERGRGNFPDRFSARQFPNYSSELNVNALLLGDSALYLCASSSPGASEQFFGPGTRLTVL.

The CDR3 DNA reads as TGCGCCAGCAGCCAAGATTTGGGAGGCCCTGGTATCGGGGAGCTGTTTTTT. Amino acids: CASSQDLGGPGIGELFF. The chain recombines TRBV4-3 with TRBJ2-2; a weak D match, TRBD2 (6 bases). The length of the CDR3 is 17 residues. The V end lost 0 bases, the J end lost 7 bases, and 18 bases lay between the germline ends. Germline CDR1 and CDR2: LGHNA and YSLEER.

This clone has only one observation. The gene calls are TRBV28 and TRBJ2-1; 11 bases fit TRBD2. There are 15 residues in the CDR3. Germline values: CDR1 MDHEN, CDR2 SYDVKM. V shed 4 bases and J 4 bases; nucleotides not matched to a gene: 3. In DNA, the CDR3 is TGTGCCAGCAGTTGGCTAGCGGGGGGATACAATGAGCAGTTCTTC. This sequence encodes CASSWLAGGYNEQFF.

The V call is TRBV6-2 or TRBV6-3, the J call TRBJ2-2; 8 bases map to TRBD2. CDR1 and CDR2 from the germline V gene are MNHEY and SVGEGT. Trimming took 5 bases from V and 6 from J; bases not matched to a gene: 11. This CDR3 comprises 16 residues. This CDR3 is CASSRGGRPVSGELFF. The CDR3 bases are TGTGCCAGCAGTCGCGGGGGGCGGCCGGTCTCCGGGGAGCTGTTTTTT.

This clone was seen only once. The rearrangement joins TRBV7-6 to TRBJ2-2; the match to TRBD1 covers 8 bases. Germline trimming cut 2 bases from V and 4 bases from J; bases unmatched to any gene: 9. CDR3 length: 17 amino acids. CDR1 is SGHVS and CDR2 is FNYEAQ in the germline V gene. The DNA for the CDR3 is TGTGCCAGCAGCTTAAGGAGCCCAACAGGGGGCACCGGGGAGCTGTTTTTT. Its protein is CASSLRSPTGGTGELFF.